This TCR beta chain was identified in a study of shared clonotypes between healthy human individuals. This CDR3 spans 16 amino acids. The germline V gene has CDR1 LNHNV and CDR2 YYDKDF (reference sequence). The trim removed 5 bases at V and 5 bases at J, leaving 10 bases unmatched. CD8 cells regarded as naive lacked CD45RO, were positively chosen for CCR7, and omitted terminally differentiated effector memory CD45RA+ cells. Sequencing was at deep level. Using approximately 190 ng DNA, tens of thousands of T cell genomes, the sorted-subset replicate PCRs were run. Assay used: immunoSEQ multiplex PCR; TCRdb lists only in-frame clones, some missing. This table has around 2,100,000 clones, over 85% appearing once.

The V call is TRBV15, the J call TRBJ2-7, with 12 positions matching TRBD1. This TCR came from a man aged 18 to 30 in good health. Sequenced input: naive CD8+ T cells sorted from blood. The CDR3 nucleotides read TGTGCCACCAGCCCCGGGGGAGGGACAGGGGGCGACGAGCAGTACTTC. Its protein is CATSPGGGTGGDEQYF.